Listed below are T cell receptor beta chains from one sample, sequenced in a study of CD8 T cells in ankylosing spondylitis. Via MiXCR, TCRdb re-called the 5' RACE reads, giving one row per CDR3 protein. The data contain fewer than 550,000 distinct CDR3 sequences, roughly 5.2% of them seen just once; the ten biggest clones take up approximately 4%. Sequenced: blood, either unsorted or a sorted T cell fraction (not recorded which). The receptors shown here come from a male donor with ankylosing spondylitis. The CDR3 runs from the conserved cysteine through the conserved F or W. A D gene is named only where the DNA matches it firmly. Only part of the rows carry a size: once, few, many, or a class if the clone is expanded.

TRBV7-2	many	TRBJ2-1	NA	TGTGCCAGCAGCTCCGCCCCCTACAATGAGCAGTTCTTC	CASSSAPYNEQFF
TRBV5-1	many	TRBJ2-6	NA	TGCGCCAGCAGCTTGGAAGGGTTTGCCTCTGGGGCCAACGTCCTGACTTTC	CASSLEGFASGANVLTF
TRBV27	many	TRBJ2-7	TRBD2	TGTGCCAGCAGCTCTGGTAGCGGGGGTTACGAGCAGTACTTC	CASSSGSGGYEQYF
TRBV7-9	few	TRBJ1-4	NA	TGTGCCAGCAGCCCTTCGGAAGGACTCCGTGGAGAAAAACTGTTTTTT	CASSPSEGLRGEKLFF
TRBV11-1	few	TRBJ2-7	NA	TGTGCCAGCAGCGCCCGGAGACCCTACGAGCAGTACTTC	CASSARRPYEQYF
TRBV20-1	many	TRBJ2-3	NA	TGCAGTGCTTGGGGGCGCGGCACAGATACGCAGTATTTT	CSAWGRGTDTQYF
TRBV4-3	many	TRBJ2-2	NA	TGCGCCAGCAGCCGGTGGCGGCCCGGGGAGCTGTTTTTT	CASSRWRPGELFF
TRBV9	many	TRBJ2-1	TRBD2	TGTGCCAGCAGCCCGGGACTAGCATTTGTATACAATGAGCAGTTCTTC	CASSPGLAFVYNEQFF
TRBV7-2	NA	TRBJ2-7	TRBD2	TGTGCCAGCAGCTTCGGCGGGGCGGGGGGCCAGTACTTC	CASSFGGAGGQYF
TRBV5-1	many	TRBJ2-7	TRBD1	TGCGCCAGCAGCTGGGACAGGGACGAGCAGTACTTC	CASSWDRDEQYF
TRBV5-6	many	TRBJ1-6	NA	TGTGCCAGCAGCTTAGGGCCAACCAGCTCCTATAATTCACCCCTCCACTTT	CASSLGPTSSYNSPLHF
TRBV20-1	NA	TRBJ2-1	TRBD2	TGCAGTGCTGGCCGCCGACTAGCTGGAACTGAGCAGTTCTTC	CSAGRRLAGTEQFF
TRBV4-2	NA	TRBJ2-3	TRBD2	TGTGCCAGCAGCCAAGCGACTAGCGGGAGGCAAGATACGCAGTATTTT	CASSQATSGRQDTQYF
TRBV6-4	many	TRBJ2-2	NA	TGTGCCAGCAGTGACTCGGACACCGGGGAGCTGTTTTTT	CASSDSDTGELFF
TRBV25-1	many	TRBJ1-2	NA	TGTGCCAGCATTGGTCAGGGGTTGGGTAACTATGGCTACACCTTC	CASIGQGLGNYGYTF
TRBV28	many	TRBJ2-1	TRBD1	TGTGCCAGCAGTTTCTTAAGGGGGCGGATAGATGAGCAGTTCTTC	CASSFLRGRIDEQFF
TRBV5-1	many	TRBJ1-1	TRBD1	TGCGCCAGCAGCCTGAGGACAGGGGGCTCCATGAACACTGAAGCTTTCTTT	CASSLRTGGSMNTEAFF
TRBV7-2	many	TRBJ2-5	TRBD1	TGTGCCAGCAGCACCCGGACAGGGATCCAAGAGACCCAGTACTTC	CASSTRTGIQETQYF
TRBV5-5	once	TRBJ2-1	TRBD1	TGTGCCATCAGCCCCGGGACAGGGGGTAGGAATGAGCAGTTCTTC	CAISPGTGGRNEQFF
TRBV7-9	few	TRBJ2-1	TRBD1	TGTGCCAGCGCTTCAATGGCAGGGGGTGAGCAGTTCTTC	CASASMAGGEQFF
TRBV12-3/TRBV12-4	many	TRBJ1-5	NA	TGTGCCAGCAGTCATTTCCTTATAGGCCTGAATCAGCCCCAGCATTTT	CASSHFLIGLNQPQHF
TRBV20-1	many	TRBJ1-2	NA	TGCAGTGCTAGCGGGGCGCTCTATGGCTACACCTTC	CSASGALYGYTF
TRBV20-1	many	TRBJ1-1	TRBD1	TGCAGTGCACCACGGACAGGGCCCCTGAACACTGAAGCTTTCTTT	CSAPRTGPLNTEAFF
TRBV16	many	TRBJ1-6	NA	TGTGCCAGCAGCCAACGAAAGGTCCTCCACTTT	CASSQRKVLHF
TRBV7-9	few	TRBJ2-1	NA	TGTGCCAGCAGCCCGCTGGGGGGTAGCGGCGTTTACAATGAGCAGTTCTTC	CASSPLGGSGVYNEQFF
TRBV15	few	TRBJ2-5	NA	TGTGCCACCAGCTACGGTTGGGAGACCCAGTACTTC	CATSYGWETQYF
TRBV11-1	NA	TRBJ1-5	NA	TGTGCCAGCAGCCCCAACAGCGAGCAGCCCCAGCATTTT	CASSPNSEQPQHF
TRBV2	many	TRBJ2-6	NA	TGTGCCAGCAGTACACAAGTCTCTGGGGCCAACGTCCTGACTTTC	CASSTQVSGANVLTF
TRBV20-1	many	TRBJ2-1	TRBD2	TGCAGTGCTAGAGTGGCGTTAGCGGGAGGCAATGAGCAGTTCTTC	CSARVALAGGNEQFF
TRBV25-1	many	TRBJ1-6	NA	TGTGCCAGCAGTGAATTGTTAGGGAACTCACCCCTCCACTTT	CASSELLGNSPLHF
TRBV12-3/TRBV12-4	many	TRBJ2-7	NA	TGTGCCAGCAGTCCCGGGAATGTTTCATTGTACGAGCAGTACTTC	CASSPGNVSLYEQYF
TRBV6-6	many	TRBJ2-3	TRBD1	TGTGCCACCCGGACAGGCCGCACAGATACGCAGTATTTT	CATRTGRTDTQYF
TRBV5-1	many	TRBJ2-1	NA	TGCGCCAGCAGCTTGTACCTAGGAGAAAATGAGCAGTTCTTC	CASSLYLGENEQFF
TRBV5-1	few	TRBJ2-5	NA	TGCGCCAGCAGCTTTGGCTTCGGCAGGGCAGGGGAGACCCAGTACTTC	CASSFGFGRAGETQYF